The T cell receptor (beta chain) described here comes from a study of blood T cell repertoires in COVID-19. Across the study: From T cells, B-cell-depleted T cells, or PBMCs came the material, which was cDNA or gDNA.

Germline CDR1 MDHEN, CDR2 SYDVKM. The V and J ends lost 1 base and 4 bases, in that order; junction bases with no gene match: 10. This CDR3 has 17 amino acids. Original processing methods: Amplified reference gene primers provided the basis for estimating nucleated cell counts. Generated by immunoSEQ multiplex PCR, the TCRdb table keeps only in-frame clones and is missing some. That table furnishes V, J and clone size, whereas the DNA furnished D and trimming. Of 87,000 or so clones listed, around 83% are singletons. The source is an elderly woman in a cohort sampled during active or convalescent COVID-19. Sequencing was performed on peripheral blood. The chain links TRBV28 to TRBJ2-7; 10 bases match TRBD2. The CDR3 bases are TGTGCCAGCAGTTTATACACTAGCGGGACCCTAGGGTACGAGCAGTACTTC. Translated: CASSLYTSGTLGYEQYF.